The 6 T cell receptor beta chains reported below all come from one sample, sequenced in a study of CD8+CD57+ T cells in acquired aplastic anemia. TCR beta VDJ and CDR3 profiling used genomic DNA as template. TCRdb reprocessed the reads with MiXCR, giving one entry per CDR3 protein. The sample lists 150,000 to 200,000 distinct CDR3 sequences; over 60% were seen once. The source material was sorted CD4+, CD8+, or CD8+CD57+ T cells (not recorded which) from PBMCs. The receptor set was obtained from a human donor with severe aplastic anemia or a healthy control (not recorded which).

This chain uses TRBV7-3 with TRBJ2-3; weak D call: TRBD2 (5 bases). The CDR3 contains 12 residues. CDR1 is SGHTA and CDR2 is FQGTGA in the germline V gene. Deletions cut 5 bases from V and 8 bases from J, with 11 bases between. The CDR3 sequence is CASSTRGGTQYF. The CDR3 DNA follows: TGTGCCAGCAGCACCCGGGGTGGTACGCAGTATTTT.

As concerns this clonotype: A junction end diverges from the germline sequence, so it may reflect a read error. This chain uses TRBV7-6 with TRBJ1-1; D remains unclear. From germline, CDR1 is SGHVS and CDR2 FNYEAQ. CDR3 length equals 16 residues. The CDR3 reads CASSLFSGRPNTEAFF. Here the CDR3 DNA reads TGTGCCAGCAGCCTCTTTTCAGGCAGGCCGAACACTGAGGCTTTCTTT.

Ten or more counts support this clonotype. V usage is TRBV19 and J usage is TRBJ1-5; D ambiguous. Trimming removed 1 base from V and 5 bases from J, with 9 bases in between. Germline CDR1 is LNHDA and CDR2 is SQIVND (reference sequence). The CDR3 is made up of 14 amino acids. The chain's CDR3 is CASSIAPAHQPQHF. CDR3 nucleotides: TGTGCCAGTAGTATAGCGCCAGCCCATCAGCCCCAGCATTTT.

As concerns this clonotype: A read error may account for a junction end that differs from germline. This chain uses TRBV6-1 with TRBJ2-2; the match to TRBD2 covers 15 bases. Germline-derived CDR1 and CDR2 are MNHNS and SASEGT. CDR3 length: 17 amino acids. In DNA form, the CDR3 reads TGCGCCAGCAGTGGGACTAGCGGGAGGACCAACACCGGGGAGCTGTTTTTT. Its translation: CASSGTSGRTNTGELFF.

About this clonotype: One junction end disagrees with the germline gene, perhaps due to a read error. This chain joins TRBV7-3 and TRBJ2-1, with a possible D match to TRBD1 (6 bases). This CDR3 is 12 amino acids long. Germline V gives CDR1 SGHTA, CDR2 FQGTGA. This CDR3 is CASSSWDNQQFF. The CDR3 DNA is TGTGCCAGCAGCTCCTGGGACAATCAGCAGTTCTTC.

This clonotype was seen just once. The genes are TRBV7-8 and TRBJ2-1; D gene uncertain. The length of the CDR3 is 13 residues. Germline loops: CDR1 SGHVS, CDR2 FQNEAQ. V was shortened by 8 bases and J by 4 bases, with 12 bases between the two germline ends. CDR3 nucleotides: TGTGCCAGCCACACGGTAGCATACAATGAGCAGTTCTTC. Encoded protein: CASHTVAYNEQFF.